This T cell receptor (beta chain) was recovered during a study of beta chain features in type 1 diabetes. Study-level background: The examined sorted cells totaled fewer than 110,000,000 across samples.

About this clone: No antigen is known for it.

Overall study findings and caveats: Naive, central memory and Treg TCRB repertoires seemed to resemble each other more closely in patients than they did in healthy donors. Shorter TCRB CDR3s, moderately but significantly so, were found in Type 1 diabetes patients in all four CD4+ subsets.

CD4+ naive, central memory, regulatory and stem cell-like memory cells were sorted via CD45RO/CCR7/CD25/CD127/CD95/CD27. Sort purity for all populations was recorded as exceeding 98%. Reverse transcription of all isolated RNA meant that expressed TCRB transcripts were sequenced. Measured with immunoSEQ multiplex PCR; TCRdb has only the in-frame clones, and not every one. The table includes over 200,000 clones, roughly 10% detected once. Germline V gene data show CDR1 as LNHDA and CDR2 as SQIVND (reference sequence). The CDR3 loop spans 15 amino acids. With 6 bases removed from V and 7 bases from J, the gap between germline ends came to 19 bases.

The chain is built from TRBV19 and TRBJ1-5, with a weak D call TRBD1 (6 bases). The receptor was isolated from a man aged 25-45 years with type 1 diabetes. Sequencing used naive CD4+ T cells from blood. The CDR3 sequence: CASRTNTGRGQPQHF. The CDR3 DNA follows: TGTGCCAGTAGAACCAACACAGGGAGAGGGCAGCCCCAGCATTTT. The variable domain in full, completed from reference TRBV19 and TRBJ1-5, reads DGGITQSPKYLFRKEGQNVTLSCEQNLNHDAMYWYRQDPGQGLRLIYYSQIVNDFQKGDIAEGYSVSREKKESFPLTVTSAQKNPTAFYLCASRTNTGRGQPQHFGDGTRLSIL.